What follows describes a single T cell receptor (beta chain). Its antigen remains undetermined. Nothing much larger sits one base from this clone, and base qualities are not available. The sample's time point label, in plain terms: about 28 days (+/-7) after the second vaccine dose. AZD1222 recipients whose second dose came at about 4 weeks and those whose second dose came at about 12 weeks were combined into one group, since spike-specific TCR depth and breadth did not differ between the two schedules. Vaccinee samples came from UK trials COV001 and COV002, including a single-blind randomized controlled phase 2/3 trial of AZD1222 (ChAdOx1 nCoV-19) in healthy adults. Trial participant PBMC samples were collected at day 0 and day 28 after the second dose for TCRbeta chain sequencing. These data come from a study of T cell responses to AZD1222 COVID-19 vaccine (dated by TCRdb to about 2021). Describing the broader study: A total of 230 or so trial participants underwent TCR sequencing, of whom 200 to 220 received two doses of AZD1222 and 26 received two doses of the MenACWY control vaccine. Trial participants were enrolled into age subgroups of 18-55, 56-69 and 70-plus years, which contained roughly 150, 30 and 60 TCR-sequenced participants, respectively. On the study overall, not on this receptor specifically: Nearly half of unique spike-specific TCRs reportedly recognized epitopes outside regions mutated in the B.1.351 and B.1.1.7 variants. In the small 56-69-year group, the increase in depth fell short of significance, most likely because of low power. A significant rise in spike-specific TCR breadth and depth was observed after two AZD1222 doses relative to day 0 and relative to MenACWY recipients. Only 5 to 7 AZD1222 recipients were SARS-CoV-2 seropositive at baseline, limiting conclusions about previously exposed vaccinees. Most participants were white British and females outnumbered males, and the authors suggested that clonal diversity may have been underestimated. Because no day 14 peak-response samples were available, repertoires were characterized only after the peak T cell response. The whole spike protein was spanned by vaccine-associated CD4 TCRs, and dominant responses were seen in regions 160-218 and 743-854.

Inclusive of the bounding cysteine and phenylalanine, the CDR3 is 18 residues long. The DNA shown is the 54-base CDR3, in frame from base 1. Via the germline V gene, CDR1 is ENHRY and CDR2 SYGVKD. The CDR3 regions of human TCRbeta chains were subjected to immunosequencing. As for how the authors treated the data: Repertoire TCRs were matched against a reference library of SARS-CoV-2-specific TCRs generated with the MIRA antigen-specificity platform. Breadth meant the fraction of unique TCRs that were SARS-CoV-2-associated, whereas depth meant the fraction of total T cells that were SARS-CoV-2-associated. Using the MIRA data, each spike-specific TCR was mapped to the spike region that the TCR reacts to and placed in a CD4 or CD8 class. Log10-transformed breadth and depth values were compared by one-way ANOVA with Sidak's multiple comparisons tests. In TCRdb, the immuneACCESS table is reduced to in-frame sequences with V and J assigned. These tables do not hold every clone; where another copy was compared, an unresolved V gene accounts for under half, and the others remain unexplained. V and J calls and clone size come straight from that table; D and trimming were deduced from the DNA. For this sample there are 150,000 to 200,000 clones; around 90% appear just once. The biggest ten clones account for around 1.9% of the sample.

The chain was built from TRBV10-3 and TRBJ2-1; the junction holds 13 bases that match TRBD2. Material: peripheral blood, obtained 28 days after the second AZD1222 dose. This receptor was taken from an adult who received the AZD1222 COVID-19 vaccine. CDR3 protein: CATYKGTSGGAPYNEQFF. The bases read TGTGCTACCTATAAGGGCACTAGCGGGGGGGCCCCCTACAATGAGCAGTTCTTC.